The rows below give T cell receptor beta chains drawn from one sample of a study of early T cells in non-severe SARS-CoV-2 infection. TCRdb passed the 5' RACE reads through MiXCR, listing each CDR3 protein once. The profile shows 80,000 to 95,000 distinct CDR3 sequences, more than 13% of them singletons. Sequenced sample: whole blood. Receptor source: an adult who was a healthcare worker with PCR-confirmed SARS-CoV-2 infection or an uninfected control (not recorded which). Each CDR3 is given with its conserved first and last residue. The order of the fields is CDR3 length, V gene, CDR3 protein.

16 | TRBV11-2 | CASSLVQRGGGDTQYF
13 | TRBV29-1 | CSVDQQNTGELFF
15 | TRBV4-1 | CASSQVPGDYNEQFF
16 | TRBV6-2/TRBV6-3 | CASSYSSPEGNQPQHF
17 | TRBV9 | CASSVGASGGAQDTQYF
13 | TRBV12-3/TRBV12-4 | CASSPSTSSFQYF
14 | TRBV20-1 | CSATGTGGMPEQYF
14 | TRBV12-3/TRBV12-4 | CASTPGPGRVGYTF
14 | TRBV7-2 | CASSSRRNQETQYF
12 | TRBV7-9 | CASSSLSAEQFF
13 | TRBV29-1 | CSVGQLTNYGYTF
13 | TRBV6-1 | CASSRSFAYEQYF
13 | TRBV20-1 | CSARKGTGWAQYF
16 | TRBV12-3/TRBV12-4 | CASSGILGQGNSPLHF
17 | TRBV9 | CASSGIRGTTNTGELFF
21 | TRBV7-6 | CASRQHPPSGGGGDHQETQYF
13 | TRBV29-1 | CSVGDNSNQPQHF
17 | TRBV12-2 | CASRLAGDDTFNQPQHF
16 | TRBV7-6 | CASSPDSRGGTGELFF
14 | TRBV6-1 | CASTGSTAAAEAFF
13 | TRBV20-1 | CSASSPYTDTQYF
12 | TRBV7-2 | CASTRYTDTQYF